This is a list of T cell receptor beta chains from one sample in a study of shared clonotypes between healthy human individuals. Data came from immunoSEQ multiplex PCR; TCRdb stores just in-frame clones and leaves some out. The data hold about 2.3 million clones, with more than 80% observed a single time. The sample was naive CD4+ T cells from PBMCs. These receptors all stem from a man aged 18-30 years in good health. Some clones in this sample may be carry-over from other donors' samples. Both conserved end residues are part of each CDR3.

V: TRBV6-1; J: TRBJ2-6; CDR3: CASSEVRASGANVLTF
V: TRBV19; J: TRBJ1-2; CDR3: CASSIDGYYGYTF
V: TRBV28; J: TRBJ1-2; CDR3: CASSLARARGGYGYTF
V: TRBV7-9; J: TRBJ1-3; CDR3: CASSFKTGGFGNTIYF
V: TRBV4-1; J: TRBJ1-6; CDR3: CASSQAGTGGSPLHF
V: TRBV2; J: TRBJ2-7; CDR3: CASRGYLYEQYF
V: TRBV11-2; J: TRBJ1-1; CDR3: CASSLVLDSPDSYTEAFF
V: TRBV7-9; J: TRBJ2-1; CDR3: CASSLFEIKGTVNLGWQFF
V: TRBV4-2; J: TRBJ2-5; CDR3: CASSLLLTGTGSPETQYF
V: TRBV2; J: TRBJ1-5; CDR3: CATQSSGQPQHF